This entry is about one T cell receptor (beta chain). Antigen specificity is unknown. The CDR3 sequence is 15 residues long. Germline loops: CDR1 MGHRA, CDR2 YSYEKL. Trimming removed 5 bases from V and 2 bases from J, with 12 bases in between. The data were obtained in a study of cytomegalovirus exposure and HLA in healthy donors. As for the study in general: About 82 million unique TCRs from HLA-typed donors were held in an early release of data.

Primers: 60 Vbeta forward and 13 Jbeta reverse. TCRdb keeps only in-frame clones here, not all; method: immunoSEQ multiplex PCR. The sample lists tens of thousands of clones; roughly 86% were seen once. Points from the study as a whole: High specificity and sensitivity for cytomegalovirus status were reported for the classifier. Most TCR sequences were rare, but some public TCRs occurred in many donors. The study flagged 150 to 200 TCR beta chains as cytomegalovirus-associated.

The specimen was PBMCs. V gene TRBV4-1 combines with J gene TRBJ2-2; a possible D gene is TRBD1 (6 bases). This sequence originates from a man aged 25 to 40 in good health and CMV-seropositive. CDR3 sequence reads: CASSYNRVNTGELFF. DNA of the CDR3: TGCGCCAGCAGCTACAACAGGGTTAACACCGGGGAGCTGTTTTTT.